The clone carrying this TCR beta chain was observed a handful of times. Its specificity is unknown. These data are taken from a study of cytomegalovirus exposure and HLA in healthy donors. Findings and limits, study-wide: Several of the most significant clusters appeared linked to common viral pathogens, based on a later analysis.

Germline values: CDR1 MNHEY, CDR2 SVGAGI. After removal of 6 bases from V and 1 base from J, the junction contained 6 bases not matched to a gene. The CDR3 is made up of 15 amino acids. The PCR made use of 60 Vbeta and 13 Jbeta primers. Sequencing was performed with immunoSEQ multiplex PCR; in TCRdb, only in-frame clones are kept and a portion is missing. The sample holds about 190,000 clones; more than 65% are singletons and the top ten take 2.5% to 3.5%. The clonotype originates from a young woman in good health and CMV-seropositive. The chain is built from TRBV6-5 and TRBJ2-1; TRBD2 agrees at 7 bases. The sequencing input was PBMCs. The CDR3 bases are TGTGCCAGCAGGCAAGCGGGGCTTTCCTACAATGAGCAGTTCTTC. Amino acids: CASRQAGLSYNEQFF.